The rows below give T cell receptor beta chains drawn from one sample of a study of response to subunit inactivated influenza vaccine. TCRdb reprocessed the RT-PCR reads with MiXCR, giving one entry per CDR3 protein. The sample includes more than 250,000 distinct CDR3 sequences, 21% of them seen just once. The sequencing used PBMCs from blood, collected less than 22 months after vaccination. These receptors all stem from a man aged 50-75 years who received an inactivated influenza vaccine. CDR3s include the opening cysteine and the closing phenylalanine or tryptophan. D genes are given only for firm matches. Not every row has a clone size; where given, it reads once, few, many or a size class.

>13|TRBV28|TRBJ1-5|-|few
TGTGCCAGCAGCCTAGCGGGGGGCAGGCCCCAGCATTTT
CASSLAGGRPQHF
>18|TRBV12-3/TRBV12-4|TRBJ2-3|TRBD2|many
TGTGCCAGCAGTTCTCCCGGACTAGCGGAAAAATCCACAGATACGCAGTATTTT
CASSSPGLAEKSTDTQYF
>13|TRBV30|TRBJ1-1|-|many
TGTGCCTGGAGTGTACGGGAGAACACTGAAGCTTTCTTT
CAWSVRENTEAFF
>16|TRBV5-1|TRBJ2-2|TRBD1|-
TGCGCCAGCAGCTTGGCCGGACAGGCGAACACCGGGGAGCTGTTTTTT
CASSLAGQANTGELFF
>16|TRBV6-2/TRBV6-3|TRBJ1-6|-|few
TGTGCCAGCAGTTACCGACGCCAAGGGTGGGTTTCACCCCTCCACTTT
CASSYRRQGWVSPLHF
>14|TRBV7-2|TRBJ2-7|-|few
TGTGCCAGCAGCTGGGGTGCTGAGGAGAGCGAGCAGTACTTC
CASSWGAEESEQYF
>13|TRBV28|TRBJ1-1|-|few
TGTGCCAGCAGTTTACCGGCCCCAGGACCCACTTTCTTT
CASSLPAPGPTFF
>14|TRBV2|TRBJ1-6|-|-
TGTGCCAGCAGTGTGACAGCCACGAATTCACCCCTCCACTTT
CASSVTATNSPLHF
>17|TRBV5-5|TRBJ2-3|TRBD2|few
TGTGCCAGCAGCTTGGTCCCCCCTAGCGGGGGCACAGATACGCAGTATTTT
CASSLVPPSGGTDTQYF
>12|TRBV12-3/TRBV12-4|TRBJ1-3|-|few
TGTGCCAGCAGTACACAGGGAAACACCATATATTTT
CASSTQGNTIYF
>12|TRBV4-3|TRBJ1-1|-|-
TGCGCCAGCAGCCGGACGGGGACGGCAGCTTTCTTT
CASSRTGTAAFF
>15|TRBV24-1|TRBJ2-1|-|few
TGTGCCACCAGTGTAGGGGGAGGGCCCGGCTTTGAGCAGTTCTTC
CATSVGGGPGFEQFF
>13|TRBV19|TRBJ2-1|-|-
TGTGCCAGTAGTATGGGCCCAGACAATGAGCAGTTCTTC
CASSMGPDNEQFF
>11|TRBV30|TRBJ1-1|-|-
TGTGCCTGGAGTTACGACACTGAAGCTTTCTTT
CAWSYDTEAFF
>17|TRBV7-2|TRBJ1-6|-|-
TGTGCCAGCAGAGGCTATGTGGGGATCTCCTATAATTCACCCCTCCACTTT
CASRGYVGISYNSPLHF
>14|TRBV29-1|TRBJ2-1|TRBD2|-
TGCAGCGTTGGGGGGAGCGGGAGGTTTAGTGAGCAGTTCTTC
CSVGGSGRFSEQFF
>12|TRBV4-1|TRBJ2-2|-|few
TGCGCCAGCAGCCACAACTCCGGGGAGCTGTTTTTT
CASSHNSGELFF
>15|TRBV20-1|TRBJ1-1|TRBD1|-
TGCAGTGCCCCCGGGGCAGGGGGCGGTAACACTGAAGCTTTCTTT
CSAPGAGGGNTEAFF
>14|TRBV29-1|TRBJ1-5|-|many
TGCAGCGTTGTTGAGGGGTCGAGCAATCAGCCCCAGCATTTT
CSVVEGSSNQPQHF
>15|TRBV6-2/TRBV6-3|TRBJ2-7|TRBD1|-
TGTGCCAGCAGTTACTGGAGACAGGGGTCCTACGAGCAGTACTTC
CASSYWRQGSYEQYF
>14|TRBV29-1|TRBJ1-1|TRBD1|many
TGCAGCGTCCCGGGACAGATCATGAACACTGAAGCTTTCTTT
CSVPGQIMNTEAFF
>14|TRBV19|TRBJ1-4|-|-
TGTGCCAGTAGTATACAGGGCTCCTCGGAAAAACTGTTTTTT
CASSIQGSSEKLFF
>15|TRBV18|TRBJ1-6|-|few
TGTGCCAGCTCCCACGGACGACTGGGAGATTCACCCCTCCACTTT
CASSHGRLGDSPLHF
>12|TRBV20-1|TRBJ2-7|-|-
TGCAGTGCCCGTGGGGGGTCCTACGAGCAGTACTTC
CSARGGSYEQYF
>15|TRBV28|TRBJ1-2|TRBD1|few
TGTGCCAGCACCATATCCACCGGGACAGGGGATGGCTACACCTTC
CASTISTGTGDGYTF
>16|TRBV4-1|TRBJ1-3|-|-
TGCGCCAGCAGCCAAGATGGCCAGGGCTCCTCAAACACCATATATTTT
CASSQDGQGSSNTIYF
>13|TRBV15|TRBJ2-1|-|-
TGTGCCACCAGACGGGATTCCTACAATGAGCAGTTCTTC
CATRRDSYNEQFF
>14|TRBV18|TRBJ1-4|-|-
TGTGCCAGCTCACAGGGCCTTGCGGGTGAAAAACTGTTTTTT
CASSQGLAGEKLFF
>14|TRBV13|TRBJ2-7|TRBD1|few
TGTGCCAGCACATTGACAGGGGGAGCCTACGAGCAGTACTTC
CASTLTGGAYEQYF
>15|TRBV7-2|TRBJ1-5|-|-
TGTGCCAGCAGCTTAGCCAGGGTGGGCAATCAGCCCCAGCATTTT
CASSLARVGNQPQHF
>13|TRBV6-2/TRBV6-3|TRBJ2-1|-|few
TGTGCCAGCAGTTTTAGTGGGATCAATGAGCAGTTCTTC
CASSFSGINEQFF
>15|TRBV7-6|TRBJ2-2|-|-
TGTGCCAGCAGCTTTCAATACGGGTATACCGGGGAGCTGTTTTTT
CASSFQYGYTGELFF
>16|TRBV27|TRBJ2-7|TRBD2|few
TGTGCCAGCAGTCTGGGACTAGCGGGAGCGGGCCACGAGCAGTACTTC
CASSLGLAGAGHEQYF
>16|TRBV29-1|TRBJ2-1|-|-
TGCAGCGCCGCTTTCCGAACGGCAATCTTCTACAATGAGCAGTTCTTC
CSAAFRTAIFYNEQFF
>15|TRBV12-3/TRBV12-4|TRBJ2-2|-|-
TGTGCCAGCAGTTTAGTAAGGGAGTGGACCGGGGAGCTGTTTTTT
CASSLVREWTGELFF
>15|TRBV29-1|TRBJ2-7|TRBD2|-
TGCAGCGTTGACTCAGATACCGGGACTACCTACGAGCAGTACTTC
CSVDSDTGTTYEQYF
>15|TRBV7-9|TRBJ1-4|TRBD1|-
TGTGCCAGCAGGGAAAGCGGGACAGGGGAGGAAAAACTGTTTTTT
CASRESGTGEEKLFF
>16|TRBV28|TRBJ2-3|TRBD2|-
TGTGCCAGCAGCCCCACTAGCGGGGGAGTCACAGATACGCAGTATTTT
CASSPTSGGVTDTQYF
>13|TRBV7-2|TRBJ1-5|TRBD1|few
TGTGCCAGCAGCCTGCGACAGGGTCAGCCCCAGCATTTT
CASSLRQGQPQHF
>15|TRBV6-5|TRBJ1-1|-|few
TGTGCCAGCAGTTACCCGCTAACAGGGAACACTGAAGCTTTCTTT
CASSYPLTGNTEAFF
>14|TRBV7-9|TRBJ2-3|-|-
TGTGCCAGCAGCTCAGGCGGAACAACAGATACGCAGTATTTT
CASSSGGTTDTQYF
>15|TRBV7-2|TRBJ1-6|TRBD1|-
TGTGCCAGCAGCTTCAGGGGGTTCGATAATTCACCCCTCCACTTT
CASSFRGFDNSPLHF
>15|TRBV4-3|TRBJ2-1|-|-
TGCGCCAGCAGCTCTATGCTTGGTAAATACAATGAGCAGTTCTTC
CASSSMLGKYNEQFF
>12|TRBV12-3/TRBV12-4|TRBJ1-2|TRBD1|many
TGTGCCAGCGGCACAGGGGGCTATGGCTACACCTTC
CASGTGGYGYTF
>13|TRBV24-1|TRBJ2-7|-|-
TGTGCCACCCGAGGGGACAAAACCTACGAGCAGTACTTC
CATRGDKTYEQYF
>15|TRBV6-1|TRBJ2-7|TRBD2|-
TGTGCCAGCACCCGGACTAGCGGAGGATCCTACGAGCAGTACTTC
CASTRTSGGSYEQYF
>14|TRBV5-1|TRBJ1-4|TRBD1|-
TGCGCCAGTCGACAGGGAGGGACTAATGAAAAACTGTTTTTT
CASRQGGTNEKLFF
>14|TRBV6-1|TRBJ2-7|-|few
TGTGCCAGCAGCCCGGGGGATGGGACTGGCGAGCAGTACTTC
CASSPGDGTGEQYF
>15|TRBV28|TRBJ1-2|-|few
TGTGCCAGCAGTTTCCGAACAGGCGATAACTATGGCTACACCTTC
CASSFRTGDNYGYTF
>15|TRBV3-1|TRBJ2-2|TRBD2|-
TGTGCCAGCAGGAGCTCTAGCGGGGTTACCGGGGAGCTGTTTTTT
CASRSSSGVTGELFF
>14|TRBV3-1|TRBJ1-6|-|many
TGTGCCAGCAGCCAAGAAGGGGTAATTTCACCCCTCCACTTT
CASSQEGVISPLHF
>17|TRBV4-2|TRBJ1-6|-|few
TGTGCCAGCAGCCAAGGCCGCTCGGGGGGCCGGAATTCACCCCTCCACTTT
CASSQGRSGGRNSPLHF
>15|TRBV14|TRBJ2-5|-|-
TGTGCCAGCAGCCAAAGACAGGCTAGGGGAGAGACCCAGTACTTC
CASSQRQARGETQYF
>13|TRBV28|TRBJ1-5|-|-
TGTGCCAGCAATATAAACCGGGCTCAGCCCCAGCATTTT
CASNINRAQPQHF
>12|TRBV24-1|TRBJ1-1|-|-
TGTGCCACCAGTGGTCTTTCGGATGAAGCTTTCTTT
CATSGLSDEAFF
>17|TRBV7-2|TRBJ1-2|-|-
TGTGCCAGCAGCGAAGGGTCTATCACAGGGCTGACTAATGGCTACACCTTC
CASSEGSITGLTNGYTF
>16|TRBV5-1|TRBJ2-3|-|few
TGCGCCAGCAGCTTGGACGGGGCCACGGGTACAGATACGCAGTATTTT
CASSLDGATGTDTQYF